Each of the 27 T cell receptor beta chains below was sequenced from the same sample in a study of T cell clonality in common variable immunodeficiency. General study points: Fewer deletions and N-nucleotide insertions were reportedly seen in common variable immunodeficiency TCR beta sequences.

Antigens for these TCRs are unknown. Sequencing was performed with immunoSEQ multiplex PCR; in TCRdb, only in-frame clones are kept and a portion is missing. The specimen gives approximately 17,000 clones without singletons; the ten biggest hold roughly 14%. Source material: peripheral blood mononuclear cells. Source of these receptors: a human donor with common variable immunodeficiency.

Points on this clone: Read data end 3 residues before the CDR3 end; the end is taken from the germline J gene. The chain uses TRBV7-3 and TRBJ1-6; D is uncertain. The length of the CDR3 is 12 residues. CDR1 SGHTA and CDR2 FQGTGA come from the germline V gene. Between the trimmed V and J ends, which lost 5 bases and 7 bases, there was a span of 6 bases. The CDR3 loop reads CASSNTNSPLHF. Partial CDR3 DNA: TGTGCCAGCAGCAATACAAATTCACCC. The variable domain in full, with the rest retrieved from reference TRBV7-3 and TRBJ1-6, is GAGVSQTPSNKVTEKGKYVELRCDPISGHTALYWYRQSLGQGPEFLIYFQGTGAADDSGLPNDRFFAVRPEGSVSTLKIQRTERGDSAVYLCASSNTNSPLHFGNGTRLTVT.

This clone was picked up many times. The read ends 3 residues early relative to the CDR3; the germline J gene fills the gap. V usage is TRBV6-2 or TRBV6-3 and J usage is TRBJ2-5; D is unresolved. The germline CDR1 and CDR2 sequences are MNHEY and SVGEGT. V lost 5 bases and J 7 bases, leaving 14 bases between the germline ends. The CDR3 totals 13 residues. The covered CDR3 bases are TGTGCCAGCAGTAGTAATAACCCCGGGACC. Its protein is CASSSNNPGT. The whole CDR3 protein reads CASSSNNPGTQYF.

This clone was detected a few times. The sequenced fragment ends 3 residues before the CDR3 boundary, so the rest is inferred from the germline J gene. The chain is built from TRBV20-1 and TRBJ2-7, with a possible D match to TRBD1 (6 bases). The CDR3 runs 15 residues. Between the trimmed V and J ends, which lost 3 bases and 4 bases, there was a span of 19 bases. CDR1 is DFQATT and CDR2 is SNEGSKA in the germline V gene (reference sequence). The CDR3 bases that were read are TGCAGTGCTAGCGAAACAGGGACGGGGAAATACGAG. This translates into CSASETGTGKYE. The entire CDR3 protein is CSASETGTGKYEQYF.

Remarks on this clone: The observed sequence ends 3 residues before the CDR3 terminus, with the missing tail filled in from the germline J gene. The chain links TRBV19 to TRBJ1-4, with TRBD1 as a possible D gene (5 bases). Germline assignment: CDR1 LNHDA and CDR2 SQIVND (reference sequence). The CDR3 length is 15 residues. The germline V and J ends were trimmed by 6 bases and 0 bases, with 11 bases remaining between them. The DNA read from the CDR3 is TGTGCCAGTAGGCCACAGGCTTCAACTAATGAAAAA. Its translation is CASRPQASTNEK. The CDR3 in full is CASRPQASTNEKLFF. The whole variable domain, remainder taken from reference TRBV19 and TRBJ1-4, is DGGITQSPKYLFRKEGQNVTLSCEQNLNHDAMYWYRQDPGQGLRLIYYSQIVNDFQKGDIAEGYSVSREKKESFPLTVTSAQKNPTAFYLCASRPQASTNEKLFFGSGTQLSVL.

There are a few counts of this clone. At one of its ends the junction is not consistent with the germline gene, which may arise from a read error. Read sequence stops 3 residues before the CDR3 end, and the germline J gene provides the missing end. This chain links TRBV7-9 with TRBJ2-7; no reliable D call. CDR3 length equals 12 residues. The germline V gene encodes CDR1 SEHNR and CDR2 FQNEAQ (reference sequence). The CDR3 DNA, read in part, is TGTTCCAGCAGCTTAGCTTGGCACGAG. The encoded protein is CSSSLAWHE. The full-length CDR3 reads as CSSSLAWHEQYF.

This clone was detected ten times or more. The CDR3 bases that were read are TGCAGTGCTAGCGTCCTACGGGAGACC. It is translated as CSASVLRET. The full-length CDR3 reads as CSASVLRETQYF. This rearrangement joins TRBV20-1 to TRBJ2-5; no firm D call. The read ends 3 residues before the CDR3 terminus; that terminus is restored from the germline J gene. The CDR3 totals 12 residues. The germline V gene has CDR1 DFQATT and CDR2 SNEGSKA (reference sequence). V gave up 3 bases and J gave up 5 bases, with 10 bases separating them.

With regard to this clone: The read terminates 3 residues before the CDR3 end, so the remaining end is supplied by the germline J gene. This chain links TRBV7-9 with TRBJ1-2; D gene unclear. The V end lost 0 bases, the J end lost 2 bases, and 7 bases lay between the germline ends. This CDR3 region has 14 residues. Germline V gene lookup returns CDR1 SEHNR and CDR2 FQNEAQ (reference sequence). The CDR3 is CASSLATVNYGYTF. The sequenced part of the CDR3 DNA is TGTGCCAGCAGCTTAGCCACAGTGAACTATGGC.

For this clone: The missing CDR3 end, 3 residues past where the read stops, is filled in from the germline J gene. This chain joins TRBV20-1 and TRBJ1-2; a weak D match, TRBD1 (6 bases). The CDR3 sequence is 17 residues long. The V gene lost 3 bases and the J gene lost 7 bases, with 27 bases spanning the gap. Germline V lookup: CDR1 DFQATT, CDR2 SNEGSKA (reference sequence). The CDR3 spells CSARSILGGGKLGGYTF. The sequenced CDR3 bases are TGCAGTGCTAGGTCAATCTTGGGCGGGGGCAAGTTGGGTGGC.

This clone was seen a few times. The CDR3 end falls 3 residues outside the read, so it is completed with the germline J gene. This sequence joins TRBV2 and TRBJ2-7; 13 bases align to TRBD2. Losses at the gene ends were 8 bases for V and 6 bases for J; bases not matched to a gene: 10. Germline values: CDR1 SNHLY, CDR2 FYNNEI. The CDR3 has 15 residues. The CDR3 sequence: CASGGLAGFGGEQYF. The CDR3 DNA, read in part, is TGTGCCAGCGGGGGACTAGCGGGGTTTGGAGGCGAG.

This clone appeared many times. With the read ending 3 residues before the CDR3 end, the germline J gene is used to fill in that end. V usage is TRBV6-1 and J usage is TRBJ1-1; D not resolved. Germline V gene data show CDR1 as MNHNS and CDR2 as SASEGT. The CDR3 consists of 14 residues. Trimming took off 6 bases at V and 0 bases at J, with 11 bases between the two ends. This CDR3 is CASREMLMNTEAFF. The CDR3 DNA, read in part, is TGTGCCAGCAGGGAAATGTTAATGAACACTGAA.

There are many counts of this clone. The CDR3 goes on 3 residues after the read ends, and that part is filled in from the germline J gene. The chain couples TRBV5-1 to TRBJ2-3; 8 nucleotides agree with TRBD1. Germline V gives CDR1 SGHRS, CDR2 YFSETQ. Trimming at V came to 0 bases and at J to 3 bases, leaving 9 bases not matched to a gene. The CDR3 is 17 residues long. CDR3 sequence reads: CASSLARVGQGTDTQYF. The covered CDR3 bases are TGCGCCAGCAGCTTGGCCCGTGTTGGACAGGGAACAGATACG.

A few counts support this clone. The read gets to within 3 residues of the CDR3 end, and the germline J gene fills in the rest. The V and J genes are TRBV14 and TRBJ2-5; D possibly corresponds to TRBD1 (5 bases). Trimming shortened V by 0 bases and J by 7 bases, and 15 bases separated the two germline ends. Germline-derived CDR1 and CDR2 are SGHDN and FVKESK. The CDR3 consists of 15 residues. CDR3 bases read: TGTGCCAGCAGCCAAGATGGGGCCCCTCTACGGACC. Amino acids: CASSQDGAPLRT. The entire CDR3 sequence reads CASSQDGAPLRTQYF.

A few counts support this clone. The sequence runs out 3 residues before the end of the CDR3; the remainder is reconstructed from the germline J gene. The J gene is TRBJ2-7, the V gene TRBV19, with 10 bases lining up with TRBD1. The CDR3 has 15 amino acids. V shed 6 bases and J 4 bases; nucleotides not matched to a gene: 9. The germline V gene has CDR1 LNHDA and CDR2 SQIVND (reference sequence). The covered CDR3 bases are TGTGCCAGTAGCCTCAAGACAGGGGGCGGGTACGAG. Amino acid sequence: CASSLKTGGGYE. The entire CDR3 is CASSLKTGGGYEQYF.

CDR3 amino acids: CASSEALRIGANYGYTF. Incomplete CDR3 DNA: TGTGCCAGCAGTGAAGCGTTGAGGATCGGGGCTAACTATGGC. The V call is TRBV6-1, the J call TRBJ1-2, with D uncertain. With the read ending 3 residues before the CDR3 end, the germline J gene is used to fill in that end. Germline V lookup: CDR1 MNHNS, CDR2 SASEGT. The CDR3 spans 17 residues. The V gene lost 0 bases and the J gene lost 0 bases, with 14 bases spanning the gap.

As to this clone: Read data end 3 residues before the CDR3 end; the end is taken from the germline J gene. This rearrangement joins TRBV20-1 to TRBJ1-1; TRBD1 agrees at 9 bases. This CDR3 is 15 amino acids long. CDR1 and CDR2 (germline): DFQATT, SNEGSKA (reference sequence). V dropped 3 bases and J dropped 3; count of bases not matched to a gene: 8. The DNA read from the CDR3 is TGCAGTGCTAGCTACGAACAGGGGGCGGACACTGAA. This codes for CSASYEQGADTE. The full CDR3 is CSASYEQGADTEAFF.

As for this clone: The missing CDR3 end, 3 residues past where the read stops, is filled in from the germline J gene. V usage is TRBV2 and J usage is TRBJ1-1; 10 nucleotides align to TRBD1. Germline trimming cut 3 bases from V and 7 bases from J; bases unmatched to any gene: 5. The CDR3 runs to 14 residues. Germline V gives CDR1 SNHLY, CDR2 FYNNEI. The CDR3 spells CASSDGQGVVEAFF. The covered CDR3 bases are TGTGCCAGCAGTGATGGACAGGGGGTGGTTGAA.

This clone has at least ten counts. The CDR3 end falls 3 residues outside the read, so it is completed with the germline J gene. The gene calls are TRBV11-2 and TRBJ2-1, with 10 bases that match TRBD1. This CDR3 has 15 residues. The trim removed 5 bases at V and 4 bases at J, leaving 5 bases unmatched. The germline V gene has CDR1 SGHAT and CDR2 FQNNGV. The covered CDR3 bases are TGTGCCAGCAGCCGGGGACAGGGGACTTACAATGAG. Translation gives CASSRGQGTYNE. The whole CDR3 sequence reads CASSRGQGTYNEQFF.

By sample fraction, this clone is medium-sized. The CDR3 end is not reached by the read, which stops 3 residues before it; the germline J gene fills it in. The rearrangement joins TRBV6-1 to TRBJ1-1, with D possibly being TRBD1 (5 bases). Germline-derived CDR1 and CDR2 are MNHNS and SASEGT. The V end was cut by 4 bases, the J end by 5 bases, with 14 bases between. This CDR3 region has 14 residues. CDR3 sequence: CASSVGGRGTEAFF. The sequenced part of the CDR3 DNA is TGTGCCAGCAGTGTCGGAGGGCGGGGGACTGAA.

There are many counts of this clone. Read data end 3 residues before the CDR3 end; the end is taken from the germline J gene. The rearrangement joins TRBV7-9 to TRBJ2-2; TRBD1 aligns across 10 bases. There are 14 residues in the CDR3. The ends lost 7 bases at V and 9 bases at J; junction bases unmatched: 8. Germline V lookup: CDR1 SEHNR, CDR2 FQNEAQ (reference sequence). This chain's CDR3 is CASTSTGGLWELFF. The sequenced part of the CDR3 DNA is TGTGCCAGCACCTCGACAGGGGGCCTTTGGGAG.

Ten or more counts support this clone. The missing CDR3 end, 3 residues past where the read stops, is filled in from the germline J gene. This rearrangement joins TRBV5-4 to TRBJ1-2; D not resolved. V lost 0 bases and J lost 7, with 10 bases in between. The CDR3 runs 13 residues. Germline V gives CDR1 SGHNT, CDR2 YYREEE (reference sequence). CDR3 in amino acids: CASSLGAKAGYTF. The covered CDR3 bases are TGTGCCAGCAGCTTGGGGGCAAAGGCTGGC.

Of note for this clone: The CDR3 extends 3 residues past the end of the read, so its final part is completed from the germline J gene. The V gene is TRBV20-1, the J gene TRBJ2-3; TRBD2 matches 8 bases. Germline trimming cut 0 bases from V and 2 bases from J; bases unmatched to any gene: 4. CDR1 is DFQATT, CDR2 SNEGSKA, per germline (reference sequence). The CDR3 contains 15 residues. The CDR3 DNA, read in part, is TGCAGTGCTAGAGACGGGGGGGCTGCCACAGATACG. Translated: CSARDGGAATDT. From start to end, the CDR3 is CSARDGGAATDTQYF.

This clone was detected only a few times. With the read ending 3 residues before the CDR3 end, the germline J gene is used to fill in that end. The chain carries TRBV5-1 and TRBJ1-6; D is possibly TRBD1 (5 bases). Trimming stripped 1 base from V and 9 bases from J, with 14 bases between. This CDR3 region has 15 residues. CDR1 is SGHRS, CDR2 YFSETQ, per germline. CDR3 bases read: TGCGCCAGCAGCTTGTATGCAGGGATGGGTTCACCC. Translated: CASSLYAGMGSP. The whole CDR3 sequence is CASSLYAGMGSPLHF.

This clone was counted ten times or more. The observed sequence ends 3 residues before the CDR3 terminus, with the missing tail filled in from the germline J gene. The gene calls are TRBV9 and TRBJ1-2, with TRBD1 identical over 11 bases. From germline, CDR1 is SGDLS and CDR2 YYNGEE. The V and J ends lost 4 bases and 4 bases, in that order; junction bases with no gene match: 9. The CDR3 is 16 amino acids. The CDR3 bases that were read are TGTGCCAGCAGCCCTAGCGGACAGGGGGCGCCCTATGGC. Its translation: CASSPSGQGAPYG. In full, the CDR3 reads CASSPSGQGAPYGYTF.

About this clone: The read halts 3 residues ahead of the CDR3 end, with the missing end drawn from the germline J gene. The rearrangement joins TRBV20-1 to TRBJ1-2, with 10 bases aligning to TRBD1. V shed 0 bases and J 5 bases; nucleotides not matched to a gene: 6. Germline V gene data show CDR1 as DFQATT and CDR2 as SNEGSKA (reference sequence). The CDR3 consists of 15 residues. The CDR3 sequence: CSARDWDRGRYGYTF. The sequenced CDR3 bases are TGCAGTGCTAGAGATTGGGACAGGGGAAGGTATGGC.

This clone was seen repeatedly, ten times or more. The observed sequence ends 3 residues before the CDR3 terminus, with the missing tail filled in from the germline J gene. This chain connects TRBV28 to TRBJ1-1, with D perhaps matching TRBD1 (6 bases). CDR1 and CDR2 from the germline V gene are MDHEN and SYDVKM. Trimming took 7 bases from V and 1 from J, leaving 22 bases between them. CDR3 length: 17 residues. CDR3 DNA, as far as it was read: TGTGCCAGCAAAAAATTGGGGGCCAAGAAATCGAACACTGAA. Amino acid sequence: CASKKLGAKKSNTE. The entire CDR3 sequence reads CASKKLGAKKSNTEAFF.

As regards this clone: The sequence runs out 3 residues before the end of the CDR3; the remainder is reconstructed from the germline J gene. V and J are TRBV7-9 and TRBJ1-1, with a tentative D call TRBD1 (6 bases). CDR1 and CDR2 (germline): SEHNR, FQNEAQ (reference sequence). The CDR3 has 13 residues. V was shortened by 1 base and J by 3 bases, with 6 bases between the two germline ends. The CDR3 DNA, read in part, is TGTGCCAGCAGCTTAGGGACAGACACTGAA. Amino acids: CASSLGTDTE. The full CDR3 reads CASSLGTDTEAFF.

This clone was seen only a few times. The read comes to an end 3 residues before the CDR3 does, leaving the germline J gene to fill in the end. The chain combines TRBV11-2 with TRBJ1-3; D ambiguous. The CDR3 is 11 amino acids. The ends were cut back, 7 bases at V and 4 bases at J, with 5 bases in the middle. Looked up from germline, CDR1 is SGHAT and CDR2 is FQNNGV. CDR3 bases read: TGTGCCAGCACCTACGGAAACACC. This encodes CASTYGNT. The whole CDR3 is CASTYGNTIYF.